A selection of T cell receptor beta chains follows, all from one sample in a study of glioma-infiltrating T cells. TCRdb fed the multiplex PCR reads into MiXCR, producing one record per CDR3 protein. The data hold fewer than 200,000 distinct CDR3 sequences, with under 55% observed a single time. Specimen: glioma tissue, nonneoplastic brain tissue, or PBMCs (not recorded which). These receptors were taken from a human donor with low-grade glioma or glioblastoma, undergoing nonglioma brain surgery, or in good health (not recorded which). Both conserved end residues are part of each CDR3. Each record gives: J gene, D gene, CDR3 length, V gene, clone size, CDR3 protein, CDR3 DNA. D genes are given only for firm matches. Some rows mark clone size as missing; the rest say once, few, many or name a class of expanded clone.

TRBJ2-6 | TRBD1 | 17 | TRBV6-2/TRBV6-3 | many | CASTNPGQGSGANVLTF | TGTGCCAGCACCAACCCGGGACAGGGCTCTGGGGCCAACGTCCTGACTTTC
TRBJ2-3 | NA | 13 | TRBV29-1 | NA | CSVQEAGTDTQYF | TGCAGCGTTCAAGAGGCCGGGACAGATACGCAGTATTTT
TRBJ2-5 | TRBD1 | 16 | TRBV28 | many | CASSTVRGQVQETQYF | TGTGCCAGCAGTACCGTGAGGGGGCAGGTTCAGGAGACCCAGTACTTC
TRBJ2-5 | NA | 14 | TRBV20-1 | NA | CSASTPSGAETQYF | TGCAGTGCTAGCACGCCATCGGGGGCAGAGACCCAGTACTTC
TRBJ2-4 | TRBD1 | 15 | TRBV6-2/TRBV6-3 | NA | CASRTSAPGGQGKYF | TGTGCCAGCAGAACCTCCGCCCCAGGGGGACAGGGCAAGTACTTC
TRBJ1-2 | TRBD1 | 15 | TRBV5-1 | once | CARSLDGTVNYGYTF | TGCGCCAGAAGCTTGGATGGGACAGTCAACTATGGCTACACCTTC
TRBJ1-5 | NA | 16 | TRBV6-1 | many | CASSEFEQVLNQPQHF | TGTGCCAGCAGTGAATTTGAACAGGTCCTCAATCAGCCCCAGCATTTT
TRBJ2-1 | TRBD1 | 14 | TRBV2 | many | CASEQGRTYNEQFF | TGTGCCAGCGAACAGGGGCGGACCTACAATGAGCAGTTCTTC
TRBJ2-5 | NA | 14 | TRBV6-1 | many | CASTRHRLQETQYF | TGTGCCAGCACTCGCCACCGTCTCCAAGAGACCCAGTACTTC
TRBJ1-3 | NA | 20 | TRBV7-2 | NA | CASSGDDRFWSLRSGNTIYF | TGTGCCAGCAGCGGGGACGACAGATTTTGGAGTTTACGCTCTGGAAACACCATATATTTT
TRBJ2-1 | NA | 14 | TRBV12-3/TRBV12-4 | NA | CASSRWIVGNEQFF | TGTGCCAGCAGCCGCTGGATAGTCGGCAATGAGCAGTTCTTC
TRBJ2-1 | NA | 12 | TRBV12-3/TRBV12-4 | NA | CASSLLAYEQFF | TGTGCCAGCAGTCTACTAGCTTATGAGCAGTTCTTC
TRBJ1-1 | NA | 13 | TRBV15 | many | CATSRDYGTEAFF | TGTGCCACCAGCAGAGATTACGGCACTGAAGCTTTCTTT
TRBJ1-2 | NA | 18 | TRBV5-1 | many | CASSPEGRRGRMNYGYTF | TGCGCCAGCAGCCCTGAAGGCCGTCGGGGGCGGATGAACTATGGCTACACCTTC
TRBJ2-2 | NA | 15 | TRBV6-2/TRBV6-3 | once | CASSYRLEHTGELFF | TGTGCCAGCAGTTACCGGCTGGAGCACACTGGGGAGCTGTTTTTT
TRBJ1-5 | NA | 14 | TRBV5-1 | NA | CASRPLPQDQPQHF | TGCGCCAGCAGGCCCCTTCCCCAGGATCAGCCCCAGCATTTT
TRBJ1-1 | NA | 12 | TRBV28 | NA | CASSLAGVEAFF | TGTGCCAGCAGCCTTGCAGGGGTTGAAGCTTTCTTT
TRBJ2-5 | NA | 13 | TRBV10-2 | NA | CASTRGPWETKYF | TGCGCCAGCACGAGAGGGCCATGGGAGACCAAGTACTTC
TRBJ1-2 | NA | 13 | TRBV3-1 | NA | CASRQGTDYGYTF | TGTGCCAGCCGCCAAGGGACGGACTATGGCTACACCTTC
TRBJ2-1 | NA | 13 | TRBV27 | many | CASSPTVNNEQFF | TGTGCCAGCAGTCCGACAGTTAACAATGAGCAGTTCTTC
TRBJ2-1 | NA | 15 | TRBV4-1 | NA | CDSRQEEGVDNEQFF | TGCGACAGCAGACAAGAGGAGGGGGTGGACAATGAGCAGTTCTTC
TRBJ2-5 | NA | 13 | TRBV27 | many | CASSFRPQETQYF | TGTGCCAGCAGTTTCCGGCCCCAAGAGACCCAGTACTTC
TRBJ2-6 | TRBD1 | 17 | TRBV7-9 | NA | CASSLGAGGRRANVLTF | TGTGCCAGCAGCTTAGGAGCAGGGGGCCGAAGGGCCAACGTCCTGACTTTC
TRBJ1-5 | NA | 15 | TRBV20-1 | NA | CSARDIGTSNQPQHF | TGCAGTGCTAGAGATATTGGGACTAGCAATCAGCCCCAGCATTTT
TRBJ2-7 | TRBD2 | 16 | TRBV3-1 | few | CASSRGLATLEGEQYF | TGTGCCAGCAGCCGGGGACTAGCGACTCTGGAGGGCGAGCAGTACTTC
TRBJ2-1 | TRBD2 | 19 | TRBV6-1 | few | CASRSPGTSGNGRVNEQFF | TGTGCCAGCAGGTCGCCGGGGACTAGCGGGAATGGGAGGGTCAATGAGCAGTTCTTC
TRBJ2-7 | NA | 12 | TRBV5-4 | NA | CASSIQTYEQYF | TGTGCCAGCAGCATTCAGACCTACGAGCAGTACTTC
TRBJ1-5 | NA | 13 | TRBV12-3/TRBV12-4 | few | CASGDGGDQPQHF | TGTGCCAGCGGCGACGGGGGCGATCAGCCCCAGCATTTT
TRBJ2-1 | NA | 12 | TRBV2 | few | CASSEQRNEQFF | TGTGCCAGCAGTGAACAGAGGAATGAGCAGTTCTTC
TRBJ2-4 | TRBD2 | 14 | TRBV24-1 | NA | CATSDSNSGDIQYF | TGTGCCACCAGTGATTCGAATAGCGGGGACATTCAGTACTTC
TRBJ2-1 | TRBD2 | 15 | TRBV2 | NA | CASSEWGLEDNEQFF | TGTGCCAGCAGTGAATGGGGACTAGAGGACAATGAGCAGTTCTTC
TRBJ1-4 | TRBD1 | 15 | TRBV27 | many | CASSAPGQGDEKLFF | TGTGCCAGCAGTGCTCCGGGACAGGGGGATGAAAAACTGTTTTTT
TRBJ1-5 | NA | 15 | TRBV2 | many | CASSESWNSNQPQHF | TGTGCCAGCAGTGAAAGTTGGAATAGCAATCAGCCCCAGCATTTT
TRBJ2-1 | NA | 16 | TRBV28 | NA | CASSFGDRTVGNEQFF | TGTGCCAGCAGTTTCGGGGACCGCACCGTTGGGAATGAGCAGTTCTTC
TRBJ2-5 | TRBD1 | 15 | TRBV2 | NA | CASSEALGQGESQYF | TGTGCCAGCAGTGAAGCGCTGGGACAGGGAGAGAGCCAGTACTTC
TRBJ2-1 | TRBD1 | 16 | TRBV29-1 | NA | CSVVGLQGTGYNEQFF | TGCAGCGTTGTAGGATTACAGGGGACGGGCTACAATGAGCAGTTCTTC
TRBJ1-5 | NA | 15 | TRBV20-1 | NA | CSADMGRHYNQPQHF | TGCAGTGCGGACATGGGTCGACACTACAATCAGCCCCAGCATTTT
TRBJ2-2 | NA | 15 | TRBV6-2/TRBV6-3 | NA | CATTPRTTNTGELFF | TGTGCTACTACCCCTAGAACAACGAACACCGGGGAGCTGTTTTTT